This T cell receptor beta chain was retrieved from a study of cytomegalovirus exposure and HLA in healthy donors. Primers included in the PCR were 60 Vbeta and 13 Jbeta primers. Sequencing used immunoSEQ multiplex PCR; TCRdb keeps in-frame clones, though not all of them. The sample records 180,000 or so clones, approximately 77% being singletons. V trimming: 3 bases; J trimming: 1 base; junction bases outside the gene matches: 14. Germline loops: CDR1 ENHRY, CDR2 SYGVKD. The CDR3 covers 19 residues. The sequenced sample was PBMCs. The V and J genes are TRBV10-3 and TRBJ1-1; 10 bases map to TRBD1. The receptor was derived from a male donor in good health and CMV-seronegative. CDR3 coding DNA: TGTGCCATCAGTGACCCTGCCCCTGGACAGGGGGGTAGGAACACTGAAGCTTTCTTT. As protein: CAISDPAPGQGGRNTEAFF.